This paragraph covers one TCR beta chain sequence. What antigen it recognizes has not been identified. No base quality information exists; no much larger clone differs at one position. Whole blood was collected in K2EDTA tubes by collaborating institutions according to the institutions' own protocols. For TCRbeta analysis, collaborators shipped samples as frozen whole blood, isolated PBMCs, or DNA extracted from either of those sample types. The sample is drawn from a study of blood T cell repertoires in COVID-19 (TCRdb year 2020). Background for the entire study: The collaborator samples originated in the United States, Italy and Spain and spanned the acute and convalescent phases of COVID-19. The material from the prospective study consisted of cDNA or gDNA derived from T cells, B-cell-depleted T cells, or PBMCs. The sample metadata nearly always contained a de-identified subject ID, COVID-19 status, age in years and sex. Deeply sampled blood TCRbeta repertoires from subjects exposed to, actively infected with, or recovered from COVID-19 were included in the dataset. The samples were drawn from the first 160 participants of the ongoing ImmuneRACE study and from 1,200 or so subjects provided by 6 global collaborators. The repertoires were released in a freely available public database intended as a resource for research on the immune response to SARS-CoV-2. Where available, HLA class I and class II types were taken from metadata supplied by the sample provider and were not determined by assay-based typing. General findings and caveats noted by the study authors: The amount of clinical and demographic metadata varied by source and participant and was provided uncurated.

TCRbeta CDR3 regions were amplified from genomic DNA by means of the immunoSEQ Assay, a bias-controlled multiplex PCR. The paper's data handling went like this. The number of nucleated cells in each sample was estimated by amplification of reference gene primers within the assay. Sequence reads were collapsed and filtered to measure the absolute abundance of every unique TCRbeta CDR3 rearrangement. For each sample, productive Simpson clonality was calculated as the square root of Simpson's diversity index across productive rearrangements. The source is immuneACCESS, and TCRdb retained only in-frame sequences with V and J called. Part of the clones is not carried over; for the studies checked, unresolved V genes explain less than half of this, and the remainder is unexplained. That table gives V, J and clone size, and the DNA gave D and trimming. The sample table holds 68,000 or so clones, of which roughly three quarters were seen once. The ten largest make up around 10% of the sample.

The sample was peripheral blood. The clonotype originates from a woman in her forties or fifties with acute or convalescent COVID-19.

The CDR3 region reads CASSRGGLPYGYTF. The sequenced DNA: TGTGCCAGCAGTCGCGGGGGGCTACCCTATGGCTACACCTTC. The chain joins TRBV27 to TRBJ1-2; TRBD1 is a weak D gene call, 6 bases matching. CDR1 and CDR2, per the germline V gene (reference sequence), are MNHEY and SMNVEV. V and J lose 5 bases and 4 bases, and a span of 14 bases separates them. The CDR3 has 14 amino acids, counting the end cysteine and phenylalanine. The kept DNA is CDR3 alone, 42 bases in frame from the first base.